These T cell receptor beta chains were read from a single sample in a study of regulatory T cells in long-lasting Graves disease. TCRdb reprocessed the multiplex PCR reads via MiXCR and lists one record per CDR3 protein. The sample yields 500,000 to 700,000 distinct CDR3 sequences, about 30% seen once. Sequences were derived from peripheral blood mononuclear cells (PBMCs), sampled when the disease was refractory, from a patient treated with antithyroid drugs. The source is a female donor with Graves disease. CDR3s include the opening cysteine and the closing phenylalanine or tryptophan. The D gene is left open where the match is weak. Not every row has a clone size; where given, it reads once, few, many or a size class.

v_gene: TRBV28; j_gene: TRBJ1-5; abundance: .; d_gene: TRBD1; CDR3nt: TGTGCCAGCAGTTGGACAGGAAGAGATCAGCCCCAGCATTTT; CDR3aa: CASSWTGRDQPQHF
v_gene: TRBV7-9; j_gene: TRBJ1-4; abundance: .; d_gene: TRBD1; CDR3nt: TGTGCCAGCAGCCTTACGGGACAGGGGACTAATGAAAAACTGTTTTTT; CDR3aa: CASSLTGQGTNEKLFF
v_gene: TRBV5-6; j_gene: TRBJ1-3; abundance: once; d_gene: .; CDR3nt: TGTGCCAGCAGCGGGAGTGGGGCGGCTGGAAACACCATATATTTT; CDR3aa: CASSGSGAAGNTIYF
v_gene: TRBV11-1; j_gene: TRBJ2-2; abundance: .; d_gene: .; CDR3nt: TGCGCCAGCAGCCCAGCGGGACAAAACACCGGGGAGCTGTTTTTT; CDR3aa: CASSPAGQNTGELFF
v_gene: TRBV29-1; j_gene: TRBJ2-7; abundance: .; d_gene: .; CDR3nt: TGCAGCGTTGAAGAGGGGCAGGGCCGCTACGAGCAGTACTTC; CDR3aa: CSVEEGQGRYEQYF
v_gene: TRBV12-3/TRBV12-4; j_gene: TRBJ1-1; abundance: .; d_gene: TRBD1; CDR3nt: TGTGCCAGCAGTCCACAGGGGATGGGGATGAAATCATTT; CDR3aa: CASSPQGMGMKSF
v_gene: TRBV30; j_gene: TRBJ1-1; abundance: .; d_gene: .; CDR3nt: TGTGCCTGGGGGAGGGTGTCGACTGAAGCTTTCTTT; CDR3aa: CAWGRVSTEAFF
v_gene: TRBV5-1; j_gene: TRBJ2-5; abundance: .; d_gene: .; CDR3nt: TGCGCCAGCAGCTTGGATGCCAAGTTCCAAGAGACCCAGTACTTC; CDR3aa: CASSLDAKFQETQYF
v_gene: TRBV28; j_gene: TRBJ1-1; abundance: many; d_gene: .; CDR3nt: TGTGCCAGCAGTTTTAAGCACGTTGAAGCTTTCTTT; CDR3aa: CASSFKHVEAFF
v_gene: TRBV19; j_gene: TRBJ1-1; abundance: once; d_gene: .; CDR3nt: TGTGCCAGTAGTATTGGTGAGCGGGTGGGAGCTGAAGCTTTCTTT; CDR3aa: CASSIGERVGAEAFF
v_gene: TRBV6-2/TRBV6-3; j_gene: TRBJ2-5; abundance: many; d_gene: .; CDR3nt: TGTGCCAGCAGTTACTCGCTTGAGACCCAGTACTTC; CDR3aa: CASSYSLETQYF
v_gene: TRBV5-1; j_gene: TRBJ2-5; abundance: .; d_gene: TRBD2; CDR3nt: TGCGCCAGCAGCCGACTAGCGGGAGACCGAGAGACCCAGTACTTC; CDR3aa: CASSRLAGDRETQYF
v_gene: TRBV12-3/TRBV12-4; j_gene: TRBJ2-6; abundance: many; d_gene: TRBD1; CDR3nt: TGTGCCAGCAGTTTAGGGACAGGGAGGATCTCTGGGGCCAACGTCCTGACTTTC; CDR3aa: CASSLGTGRISGANVLTF
v_gene: TRBV27; j_gene: TRBJ2-2; abundance: .; d_gene: TRBD2; CDR3nt: TGTGCCAGCAGTCTTCTGTCCGGGACTAGCGGGAGACGGAACACCGGGGAGCTGTTTTTT; CDR3aa: CASSLLSGTSGRRNTGELFF
v_gene: TRBV27; j_gene: TRBJ1-2; abundance: few; d_gene: TRBD1; CDR3nt: TGTGCCAGCAGTACCTCCGGGACAGGGACCAACTATGGCTACACCTTC; CDR3aa: CASSTSGTGTNYGYTF
v_gene: TRBV6-1; j_gene: TRBJ2-7; abundance: .; d_gene: TRBD2; CDR3nt: TGTGCCAGCAGCTCTCGGACTAGCGGGACCGACTACGAGCAGTACTTC; CDR3aa: CASSSRTSGTDYEQYF
v_gene: TRBV29-1; j_gene: TRBJ1-1; abundance: few; d_gene: .; CDR3nt: TGCAGCGGCAAACAGGGATTTGGCACTGAAGCTTTCTTT; CDR3aa: CSGKQGFGTEAFF
v_gene: TRBV2; j_gene: TRBJ2-5; abundance: few; d_gene: .; CDR3nt: TGTGCCAGCAGTTTAAGGAAAAAGACCCAGTACTTC; CDR3aa: CASSLRKKTQYF
v_gene: TRBV7-2; j_gene: TRBJ1-3; abundance: .; d_gene: .; CDR3nt: TGTGCCAGCAGCCGCGACAGAAGTTGGGGAAACACCATATATTTT; CDR3aa: CASSRDRSWGNTIYF
v_gene: TRBV30; j_gene: TRBJ1-2; abundance: .; d_gene: .; CDR3nt: TGTGCCTGGAGTGTAGCTGGGGGGAACTATGGCTACACCTTC; CDR3aa: CAWSVAGGNYGYTF
v_gene: TRBV20-1; j_gene: TRBJ2-7; abundance: .; d_gene: .; CDR3nt: TGCAGTGCTAGTCCACACCCTGGGGGGGAGCAGTACTTC; CDR3aa: CSASPHPGGEQYF
v_gene: TRBV28; j_gene: TRBJ1-1; abundance: many; d_gene: .; CDR3nt: TGTGCCAGCGTCACCAAGACCAAGTCCAAGAACACTGAAGCTTTCTTT; CDR3aa: CASVTKTKSKNTEAFF
v_gene: TRBV7-8; j_gene: TRBJ1-5; abundance: .; d_gene: .; CDR3nt: TGTGCCAGCAGCTCGGGGGGGGGTAGCAATCAGCCCCAGCATTTT; CDR3aa: CASSSGGGSNQPQHF
v_gene: TRBV2; j_gene: TRBJ1-1; abundance: many; d_gene: TRBD1; CDR3nt: TGTGCCAGCGATGACAGGGTGAACACTGAAGCTTTCTTT; CDR3aa: CASDDRVNTEAFF
v_gene: TRBV7-2; j_gene: TRBJ2-7; abundance: few; d_gene: .; CDR3nt: TGTGCCAGCAGCCAGTCCCCCTTGATGTGGAGGTACGAGCAGTACTTC; CDR3aa: CASSQSPLMWRYEQYF
v_gene: TRBV28; j_gene: TRBJ1-5; abundance: few; d_gene: TRBD1; CDR3nt: TGTGCCAGCAGTCCCACGACAGGGCGCGGTCAGCCCCAGCATTTT; CDR3aa: CASSPTTGRGQPQHF
v_gene: TRBV2; j_gene: TRBJ2-7; abundance: few; d_gene: .; CDR3nt: TGTGCCAGCACTAACTATTACGAGCAGTACTTC; CDR3aa: CASTNYYEQYF